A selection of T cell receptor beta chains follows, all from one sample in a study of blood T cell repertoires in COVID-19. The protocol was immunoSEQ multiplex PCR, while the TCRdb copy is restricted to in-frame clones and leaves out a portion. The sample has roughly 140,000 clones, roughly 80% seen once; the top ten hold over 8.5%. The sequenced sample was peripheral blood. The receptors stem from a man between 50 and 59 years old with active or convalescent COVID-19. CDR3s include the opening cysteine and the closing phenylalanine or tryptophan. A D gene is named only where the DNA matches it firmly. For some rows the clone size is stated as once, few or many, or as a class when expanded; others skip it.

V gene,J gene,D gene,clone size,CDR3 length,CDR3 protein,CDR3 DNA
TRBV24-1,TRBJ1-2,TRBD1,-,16,CATSDETGTGFSGYTF,TGTGCCACCAGTGATGAGACCGGGACAGGGTTCAGCGGCTACACCTTC
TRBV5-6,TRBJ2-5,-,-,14,CASSYAGNQETQYF,TGTGCCAGCAGCTACGCCGGGAACCAAGAGACCCAGTACTTC
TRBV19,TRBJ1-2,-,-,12,CASSIDAYGYTF,TGTGCCAGTAGTATAGATGCGTATGGCTACACCTTC
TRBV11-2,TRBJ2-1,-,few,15,CASSPTSRSYNEQFF,TGTGCCAGCAGCCCGACGAGCAGGTCCTACAATGAGCAGTTCTTC
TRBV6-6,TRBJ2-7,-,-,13,CASSYPDSYEQYF,TGTGCCAGCAGTTACCCCGACAGTTACGAGCAGTACTTC
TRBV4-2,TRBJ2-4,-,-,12,CASSQGDMGRYF,TGTGCCAGCAGCCAAGGGGACATGGGTCGGTACTTC
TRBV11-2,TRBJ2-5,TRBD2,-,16,CASSLTGGLAQETQYF,TGTGCCAGCAGCTTAACCGGGGGACTAGCACAAGAGACCCAGTACTTC
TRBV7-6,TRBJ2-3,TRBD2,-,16,CASSSLLAGGTDTQYF,TGTGCCAGCAGCTCCCTACTAGCGGGAGGAACAGATACGCAGTATTTT
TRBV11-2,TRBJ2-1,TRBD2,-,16,CASSLVGLALYNEQFF,TGTGCCAGCAGCTTAGTGGGACTAGCTTTGTACAATGAGCAGTTCTTC
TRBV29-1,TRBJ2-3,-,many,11,CSVEDRDTQYF,TGCAGCGTTGAAGACAGAGATACGCAGTATTTT
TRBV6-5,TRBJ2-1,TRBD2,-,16,CASSSQLAGGYNEQFF,TGTGCCAGCAGTTCCCAGCTAGCGGGAGGGTACAATGAGCAGTTCTTC
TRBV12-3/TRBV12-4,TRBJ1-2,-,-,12,CASNPGVGGYTF,TGTGCCAGCAACCCAGGGGTGGGGGGCTACACCTTC
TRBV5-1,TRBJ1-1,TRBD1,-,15,CASSDPTGPNTEAFF,TGCGCCAGCAGCGACCCGACAGGGCCAAACACTGAAGCTTTCTTT
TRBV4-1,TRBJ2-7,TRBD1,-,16,CASSQVAGGVMGEQYF,TGCGCCAGCAGCCAAGTGGCAGGGGGCGTCATGGGCGAGCAGTACTTC
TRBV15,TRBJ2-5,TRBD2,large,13,CATSKVAGETQYF,TGTGCCACCAGCAAGGTAGCGGGAGAGACCCAGTACTTC
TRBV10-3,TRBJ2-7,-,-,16,CAISESRTGKTYEQYF,TGTGCCATCAGTGAGTCCCGGACGGGAAAAACCTACGAGCAGTACTTC
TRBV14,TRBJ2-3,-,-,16,CASTAHQGRKADTQYF,TGTGCCAGCACCGCACACCAGGGGAGAAAGGCAGATACGCAGTATTTT
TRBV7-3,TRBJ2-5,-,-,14,CASSLAGSQETQYF,TGTGCCAGCAGCTTAGCGGGCTCACAAGAGACCCAGTACTTC
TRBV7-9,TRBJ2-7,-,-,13,CASGSRRSYEQYF,TGTGCCAGCGGCTCCCGAAGGAGCTACGAGCAGTACTTC
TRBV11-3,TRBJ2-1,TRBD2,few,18,CASSLSLSSGRFYNEQFF,TGTGCCAGCAGCTTAAGTTTGTCGAGCGGGAGGTTCTACAATGAGCAGTTCTTC
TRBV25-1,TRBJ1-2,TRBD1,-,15,CASSPTGQGFYGYTF,TGTGCCAGCAGCCCAACGGGACAGGGGTTCTATGGCTACACCTTC
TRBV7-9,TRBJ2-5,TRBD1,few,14,CASSSLDRQETQYF,TGTGCCAGCAGCTCTTTGGACAGGCAAGAGACCCAGTACTTC
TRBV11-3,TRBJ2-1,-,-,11,CASSSLGEQFF,TGTGCCAGCAGCTCCTTGGGCGAGCAGTTCTTC
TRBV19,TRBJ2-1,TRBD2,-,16,CASSIVTSGDYNEQFF,TGTGCCAGTAGTATTGTTACTAGCGGAGACTACAATGAGCAGTTCTTC
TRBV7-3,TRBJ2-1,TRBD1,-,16,CASSLYGQGSYNEQFF,TGTGCCAGCAGCTTATACGGACAGGGCTCCTACAATGAGCAGTTCTTC
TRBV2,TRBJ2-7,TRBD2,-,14,CASTARAGGYEQYF,TGTGCCAGCACCGCCCGAGCGGGAGGTTACGAGCAGTACTTC
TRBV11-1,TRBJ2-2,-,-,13,CASSFRNTGELFF,TGTGCCAGCAGCTTCCGGAACACCGGGGAGCTGTTTTTT
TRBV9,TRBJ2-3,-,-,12,CASSVGTDTQYF,TGTGCCAGCAGCGTCGGCACAGATACGCAGTATTTT
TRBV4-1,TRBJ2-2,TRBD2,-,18,CASSQGPWQRERSRELFF,TGCGCCAGCAGCCAAGGGCCCTGGCAGCGGGAGCGGTCGAGGGAGCTGTTTTTT
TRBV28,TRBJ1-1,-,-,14,CAITDGVRKTEAFF,TGTGCCATAACTGACGGGGTGCGCAAGACTGAAGCTTTCTTT
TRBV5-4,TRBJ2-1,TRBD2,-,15,CASGGGGSSYNEQFF,TGTGCCAGCGGAGGCGGGGGAAGCTCCTACAATGAGCAGTTCTTC
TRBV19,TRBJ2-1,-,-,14,CASSIVSSYNEQFF,TGTGCCAGTAGTATTGTCAGCTCCTACAATGAGCAGTTCTTC
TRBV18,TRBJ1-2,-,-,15,CASSRPQTTNYGYTF,TGTGCCAGCTCACGACCGCAGACAACTAACTATGGCTACACCTTC
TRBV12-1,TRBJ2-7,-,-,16,CASSPTREIGTYEQYF,TGTGCCAGCAGCCCCACGAGGGAGATTGGGACATACGAGCAGTACTTC
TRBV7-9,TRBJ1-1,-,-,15,CASSLGTVMNTEAFF,TGTGCCAGCAGCTTAGGGACAGTGATGAACACTGAAGCTTTCTTT
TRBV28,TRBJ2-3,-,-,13,CASSFIRTDTQYF,TGTGCCAGCAGTTTCATTCGGACAGATACGCAGTATTTT